The 7 T cell receptor beta chains in this list originate from one sample, sequenced in a study of glioma-infiltrating T cells after dendritic cell vaccination. The data were produced by immunoSEQ multiplex PCR, yet TCRdb's version contains in-frame clones alone and is incomplete. Of under 100,000 clones in the sample, about 85% were seen once. Material: blood, obtained before dendritic cell vaccination. All receptors come from a human donor with glioblastoma.

The CDR3, as DNA: TGTGCCAGCAGCTTAACCCATTCCTTCGGGGGATATGGCTACACCTTC. Translating it yields CASSLTHSFGGYGYTF. This sequence joins TRBV7-2 and TRBJ1-2; D is perhaps TRBD1 (5 bases). Germline CDR1 is SGHTA and CDR2 is FQGNSA. CDR3 length equals 16 residues. Trimming took 2 bases from V and 5 from J, leaving 18 bases between them.

The chain uses TRBV2 and TRBJ2-5, with TRBD2 matching over 9 bases. The CDR3 totals 15 residues. From germline, CDR1 is SNHLY and CDR2 FYNNEI. After removal of 4 bases from V and 5 bases from J, the junction contained 8 bases not matched to a gene. This CDR3 reads CASSAWRGGRETQYF. The CDR3 bases are TGTGCCAGCAGTGCCTGGCGGGGGGGCCGGGAGACCCAGTACTTC.

The chain uses TRBV7-2 and TRBJ2-7; no definite D call. V dropped 4 bases and J dropped 2 bases, with 18 bases sitting between them. This CDR3 spans 16 amino acids. Germline CDR1 reads SGHTA; CDR2 reads FQGNSA. DNA for the CDR3: TGTGCCAGCAGCTCACCTCTAGATAAACCCACCTACGAGCAGTACTTC. Translated: CASSSPLDKPTYEQYF.

V is TRBV7-2 and J is TRBJ1-2, with a tentative D call TRBD1 (5 bases). Deletions cut 5 bases from V and 5 bases from J, with 15 bases between. The CDR3 runs to 14 residues. The germline V gene has CDR1 SGHTA and CDR2 FQGNSA. The CDR3, as DNA: TGTGCCAGCAGCCCCCGGCAGGGAGGGTATGGCTACACCTTC. Its translation: CASSPRQGGYGYTF.

CDR3 DNA: TGTGCCAGCAGTTACTACTTTCAGGCTTTCTTT. Translation gives CASSYYFQAFF. The chain couples TRBV2 to TRBJ1-1; D not resolved. Trimming left V 5 bases short and J 11 bases short, with 12 bases between. CDR3 size: 11 residues. Looked up from germline, CDR1 is SNHLY and CDR2 is FYNNEI.

This clone appeared once. The gene calls are TRBV29-1 and TRBJ2-5; the match to TRBD1 covers 10 bases. V dropped 6 bases and J dropped 0; count of bases not matched to a gene: 1. Germline CDR1 SQVTM, CDR2 ANQGSEA. The CDR3 is 13 residues long. The CDR3 DNA reads as TGCAGCGTGGACAGGGGGTACCAAGAGACCCAGTACTTC. Encoded protein: CSVDRGYQETQYF. The full variable domain, with the rest looked up from reference TRBV29-1 and TRBJ2-5, is SAVISQKPSRDICQRGTSLTIQCQVDSQVTMMFWYRQQPGQSLTLIATANQGSEATYESGFVIDKFPISRPNLTFSTLTVSNMSPEDSSIYLCSVDRGYQETQYFGPGTRLLVL.

This sequence joins TRBV10-3 and TRBJ2-1; 9 nucleotides line up with TRBD1. The CDR3 loop spans 13 amino acids. Unmatched junction bases numbered 7, after V lost 9 bases and J lost 7 bases. Germline V lookup: CDR1 ENHRY, CDR2 SYGVKD. The CDR3 DNA reads TGTGCCATTACCGGGACAGGGAAAAATGAGCAGTTCTTC. Its translation: CAITGTGKNEQFF.